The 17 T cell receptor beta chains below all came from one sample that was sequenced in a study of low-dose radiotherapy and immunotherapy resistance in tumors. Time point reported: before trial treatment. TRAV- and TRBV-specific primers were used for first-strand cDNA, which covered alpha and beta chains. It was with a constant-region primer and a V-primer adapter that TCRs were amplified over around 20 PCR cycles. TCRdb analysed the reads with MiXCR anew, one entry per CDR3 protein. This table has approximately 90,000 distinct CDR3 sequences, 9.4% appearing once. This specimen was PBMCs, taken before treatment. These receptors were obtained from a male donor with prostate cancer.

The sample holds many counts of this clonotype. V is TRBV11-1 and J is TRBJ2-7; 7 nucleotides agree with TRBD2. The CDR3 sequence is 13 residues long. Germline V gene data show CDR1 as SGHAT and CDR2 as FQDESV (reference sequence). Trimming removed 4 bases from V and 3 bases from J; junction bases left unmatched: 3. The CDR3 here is CASSSGTNYEQYF. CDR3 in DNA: TGTGCCAGCAGCTCCGGGACTAACTACGAGCAGTACTTC.

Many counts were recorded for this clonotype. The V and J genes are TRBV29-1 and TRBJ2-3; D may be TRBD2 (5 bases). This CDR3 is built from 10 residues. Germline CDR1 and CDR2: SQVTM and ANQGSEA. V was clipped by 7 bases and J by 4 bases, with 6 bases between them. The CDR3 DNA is TGCAGCGGGAGGCCAGATACGCAGTATTTT. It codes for CSGRPDTQYF.

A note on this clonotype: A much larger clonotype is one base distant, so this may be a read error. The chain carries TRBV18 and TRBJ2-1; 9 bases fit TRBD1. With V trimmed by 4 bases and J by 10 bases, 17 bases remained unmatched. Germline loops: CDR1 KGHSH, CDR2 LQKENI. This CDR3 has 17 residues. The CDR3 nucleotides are TGTGCCAGCTCACTCTCCGCCTCCGGGACAGGGATCTACGAGCAGTTCTTC. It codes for CASSLSASGTGIYEQFF.

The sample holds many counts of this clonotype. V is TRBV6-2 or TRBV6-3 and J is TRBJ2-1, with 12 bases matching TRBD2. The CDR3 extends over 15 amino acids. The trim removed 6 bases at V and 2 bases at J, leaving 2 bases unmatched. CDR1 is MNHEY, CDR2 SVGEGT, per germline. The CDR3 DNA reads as TGTGCCAGCAGCCGACTAGCGGGAGCCTACAATGAGCAGTTCTTC. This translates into CASSRLAGAYNEQFF.

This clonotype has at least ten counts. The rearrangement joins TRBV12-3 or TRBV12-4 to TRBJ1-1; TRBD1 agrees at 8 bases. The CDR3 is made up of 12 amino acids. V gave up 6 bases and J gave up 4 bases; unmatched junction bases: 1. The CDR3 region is CASRDRVTEAFF. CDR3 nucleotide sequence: TGTGCCAGCAGGGACAGGGTCACTGAAGCTTTCTTT.

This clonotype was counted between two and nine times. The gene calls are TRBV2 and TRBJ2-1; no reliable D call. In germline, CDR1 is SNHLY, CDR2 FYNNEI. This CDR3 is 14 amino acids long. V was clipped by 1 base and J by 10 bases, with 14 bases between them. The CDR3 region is CASSEEMGIGEQFF. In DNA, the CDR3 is TGTGCCAGCAGTGAAGAGATGGGAATAGGAGAGCAGTTCTTC.

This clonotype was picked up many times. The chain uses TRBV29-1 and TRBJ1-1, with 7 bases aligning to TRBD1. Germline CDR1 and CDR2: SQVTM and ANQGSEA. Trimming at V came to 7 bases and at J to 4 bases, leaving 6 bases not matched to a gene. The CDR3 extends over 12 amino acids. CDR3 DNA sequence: TGCAGCGCATACAGGGGTGGCACTGAAGCTTTCTTT. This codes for CSAYRGGTEAFF.

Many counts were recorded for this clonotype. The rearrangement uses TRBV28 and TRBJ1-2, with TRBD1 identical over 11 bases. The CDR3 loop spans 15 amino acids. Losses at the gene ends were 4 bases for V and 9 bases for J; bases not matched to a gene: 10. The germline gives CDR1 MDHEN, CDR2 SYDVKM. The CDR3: CASSSHPGQGVSYTF. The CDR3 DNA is TGTGCCAGCAGTTCCCACCCGGGACAGGGGGTTAGCTACACCTTC.

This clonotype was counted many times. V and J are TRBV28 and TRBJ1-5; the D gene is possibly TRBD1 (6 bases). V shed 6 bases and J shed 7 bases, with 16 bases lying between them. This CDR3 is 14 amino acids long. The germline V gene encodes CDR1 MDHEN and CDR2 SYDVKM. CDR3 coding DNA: TGTGCCAGCAGCTCCACAGGGCCGCCCCAGCCCCAGCATTTT. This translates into CASSSTGPPQPQHF.

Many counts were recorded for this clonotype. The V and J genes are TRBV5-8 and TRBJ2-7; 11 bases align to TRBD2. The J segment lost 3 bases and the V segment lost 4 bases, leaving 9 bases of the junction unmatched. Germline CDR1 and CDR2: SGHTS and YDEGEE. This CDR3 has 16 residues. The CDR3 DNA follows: TGTGCCAGCAGCGCCATCCTAGCGGGAGGCAACTACGAGCAGTACTTC. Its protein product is CASSAILAGGNYEQYF.

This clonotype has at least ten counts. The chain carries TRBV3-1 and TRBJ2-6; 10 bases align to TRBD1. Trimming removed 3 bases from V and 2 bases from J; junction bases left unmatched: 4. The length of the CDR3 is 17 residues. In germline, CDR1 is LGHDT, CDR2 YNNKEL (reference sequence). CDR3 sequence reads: CASSHGQGEPGANVLTF. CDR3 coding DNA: TGTGCCAGCAGCCACGGACAGGGGGAACCTGGGGCCAACGTCCTGACTTTC. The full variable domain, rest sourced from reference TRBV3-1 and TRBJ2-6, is DTAVSQTPKYLVTQMGNDKSIKCEQNLGHDTMYWYKQDSKKFLKIMFSYNNKELIINETVPNRFSPKSPDKAHLNLHINSLELGDSAVYFCASSHGQGEPGANVLTFGAGSRLTVL.

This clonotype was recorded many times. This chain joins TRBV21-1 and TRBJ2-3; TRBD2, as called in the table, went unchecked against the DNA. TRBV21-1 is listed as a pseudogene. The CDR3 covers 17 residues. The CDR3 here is CASSKSVAGESTDTQYF. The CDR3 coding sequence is TGTGCCAGCAGCAAATCAGTAGCGGGAGAGAGCACAGATACGCAGTATTTT.

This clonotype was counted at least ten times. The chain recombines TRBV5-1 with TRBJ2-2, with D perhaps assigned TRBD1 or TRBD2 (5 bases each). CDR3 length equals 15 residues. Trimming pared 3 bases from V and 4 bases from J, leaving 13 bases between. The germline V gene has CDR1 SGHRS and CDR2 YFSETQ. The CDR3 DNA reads TGCGCCAGCAGCTCTCGGGCAGGGAGCACCGGGGAGCTGTTTTTT. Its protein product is CASSSRAGSTGELFF.

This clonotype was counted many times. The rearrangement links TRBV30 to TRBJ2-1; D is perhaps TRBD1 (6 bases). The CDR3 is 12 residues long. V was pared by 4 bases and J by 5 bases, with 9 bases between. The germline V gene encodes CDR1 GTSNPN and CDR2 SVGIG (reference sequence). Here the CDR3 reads CAWNRDNNEQFF. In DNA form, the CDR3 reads TGTGCCTGGAACCGGGACAACAATGAGCAGTTCTTC.

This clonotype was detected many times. The CDR3 DNA is TGTGCCAGTAGTATGGGACAGGGAGGATCCGAGCAGTACTTC. It codes for CASSMGQGGSEQYF. The rearrangement uses TRBV19 and TRBJ2-7, with TRBD1 identical over 9 bases. With V trimmed by 3 bases and J by 6 bases, 6 bases remained unmatched. CDR1 is LNHDA, CDR2 SQIVND, per germline (reference sequence). This CDR3 has 14 amino acids.

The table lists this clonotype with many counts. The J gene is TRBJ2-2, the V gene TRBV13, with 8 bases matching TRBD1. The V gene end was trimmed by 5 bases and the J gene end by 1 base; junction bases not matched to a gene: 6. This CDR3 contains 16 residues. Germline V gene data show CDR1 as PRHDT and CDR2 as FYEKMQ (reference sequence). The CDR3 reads CASSIQGAGNTGELFF. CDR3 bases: TGTGCCAGCAGCATTCAGGGGGCGGGGAACACCGGGGAGCTGTTTTTT. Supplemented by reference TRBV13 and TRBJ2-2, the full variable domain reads AAGVIQSPRHLIKEKRETATLKCYPIPRHDTVYWYQQGPGQDPQFLISFYEKMQSDKGSIPDRFSAQQFSDYHSELNMSSLELGDSALYFCASSIQGAGNTGELFFGEGSRLTVL.

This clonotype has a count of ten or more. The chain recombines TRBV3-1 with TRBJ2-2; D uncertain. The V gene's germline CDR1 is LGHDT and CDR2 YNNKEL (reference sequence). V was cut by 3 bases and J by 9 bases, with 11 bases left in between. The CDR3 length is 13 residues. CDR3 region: CASSHRTDRELFF. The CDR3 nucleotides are TGTGCCAGCAGCCACCGTACGGACCGGGAGCTGTTTTTT.